What follows is one T cell receptor (beta chain) and its context. Under the authors' procedure: It was from reference gene primer amplification that nucleated cell counts were estimated. Sequenced by immunoSEQ multiplex PCR; TCRdb stores in-frame clones only, minus some. That table is the source of V, J and clone size, and D and trimming were worked out from the DNA. The table records fewer than 250,000 clones, around four fifths of them present only once. Trimming pared 8 bases from V and 0 bases from J, leaving 13 bases between. This CDR3 spans 13 amino acids. Per the germline V gene, CDR1 is SQVTM and CDR2 is ANQGSEA. The entry originates in a study of blood T cell repertoires in COVID-19.

The sequenced material came from peripheral blood. The sequence was collected from a man between 60 and 75 years old with COVID-19, enrolled during active disease. The chain links TRBV29-1 to TRBJ1-1; D call uncertain. CDR3 coding DNA: TGCAGCTCCCACCGGCGGATGAACACTGAAGCTTTCTTT. Translated, it gives CSSHRRMNTEAFF.